This TCR beta chain is drawn from a study of T cells after yellow fever vaccination. For TCR, cDNA came from 5'RACE template switching, which added a universal primer site and UMIs. TCRdb analysed the 5' RACE reads with MiXCR anew, one entry per CDR3 protein. The data show some 390,000 distinct CDR3 sequences, 18% seen once. V was clipped by 4 bases and J by 1 base, with 10 bases between them. The CDR3 has 14 residues. Germline V gives CDR1 LGHDT, CDR2 YNNKEL (reference sequence). Study-wide points: Booster samples showed a return of most primary-vaccination clones (under 97% CD4, about 87% CD8). Overlap between CD4 and CD8 compartments was detected for a small share of clonotypes.

A note on this clonotype: Its antigen is unidentified.

The receptor was isolated from a man aged 18-30 years who received the YFV17D yellow fever vaccine. The chain uses TRBV3-1 and TRBJ1-1; D remains unclear. The sample here was PBMCs, taken before the yellow fever booster vaccination. In nucleotides, the CDR3 is TGTGCCAGCAGCCCCGTCGGCGGGAACACTGAAGCTTTCTTT. Translated, it gives CASSPVGGNTEAFF.